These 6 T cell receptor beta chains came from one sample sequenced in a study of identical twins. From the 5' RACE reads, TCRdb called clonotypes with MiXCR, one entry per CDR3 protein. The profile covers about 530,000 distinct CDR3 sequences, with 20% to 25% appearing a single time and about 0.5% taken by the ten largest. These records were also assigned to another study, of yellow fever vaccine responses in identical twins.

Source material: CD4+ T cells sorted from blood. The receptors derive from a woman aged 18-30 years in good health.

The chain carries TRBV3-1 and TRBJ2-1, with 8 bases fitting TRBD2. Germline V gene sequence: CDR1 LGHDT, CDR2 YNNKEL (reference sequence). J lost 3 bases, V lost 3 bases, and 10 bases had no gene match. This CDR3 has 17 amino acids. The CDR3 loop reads CASSQVDGAGVYNEQFF. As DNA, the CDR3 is TGTGCCAGCAGCCAGGTGGATGGAGCGGGGGTCTACAATGAGCAGTTCTTC.

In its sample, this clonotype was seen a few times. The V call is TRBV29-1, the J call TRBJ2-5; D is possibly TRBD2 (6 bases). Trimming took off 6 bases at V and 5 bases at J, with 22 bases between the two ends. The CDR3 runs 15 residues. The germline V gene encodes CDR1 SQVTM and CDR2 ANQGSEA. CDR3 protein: CSVGEVRGPSETQYF. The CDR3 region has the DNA TGCAGCGTGGGAGAGGTGCGGGGCCCTTCGGAGACCCAGTACTTC.

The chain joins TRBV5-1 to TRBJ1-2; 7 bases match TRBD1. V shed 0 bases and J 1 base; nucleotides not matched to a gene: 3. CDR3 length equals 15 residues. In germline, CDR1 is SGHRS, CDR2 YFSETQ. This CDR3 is CASSLGDRINYGYTF. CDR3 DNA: TGCGCCAGCAGCTTGGGGGACAGAATTAACTATGGCTACACCTTC.

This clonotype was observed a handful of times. CDR3 region: CASSSVDSPLHF. DNA for the CDR3: TGTGCCAGCAGTTCCGTAGATTCACCCCTCCACTTT. V gene TRBV6-5 combines with J gene TRBJ1-6; D is unclear. Germline CDR1 MNHEY, CDR2 SVGAGI. The CDR3 totals 12 residues. Trimming cost V 4 bases and J 8 bases, with 6 bases left between them.

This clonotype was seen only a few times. CDR3 nucleotides: TGTGCCAGCAGCCAGACAGGGATGAACACCGGGGAGCTGTTTTTT. Its protein product is CASSQTGMNTGELFF. V usage is TRBV7-6 and J usage is TRBJ2-2; 7 nucleotides line up with TRBD1. The germline V gene has CDR1 SGHVS and CDR2 FNYEAQ. The CDR3 runs 15 residues. Losses at the gene ends were 5 bases for V and 1 base for J; bases not matched to a gene: 4.

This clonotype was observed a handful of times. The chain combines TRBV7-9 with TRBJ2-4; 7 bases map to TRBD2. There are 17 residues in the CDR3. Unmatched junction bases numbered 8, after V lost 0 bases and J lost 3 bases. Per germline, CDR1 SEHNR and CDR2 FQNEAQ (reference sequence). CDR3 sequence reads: CASSLAGGPLVKNIQYF. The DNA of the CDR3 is TGTGCCAGCAGCTTAGCGGGAGGGCCTTTGGTCAAAAACATTCAGTACTTC.